This TCR beta chain was identified in a study of human T cells and chemical hapten exposure. Study-wide context: Per-sample TCR yield variation was attributed mainly to small pooled library volume differences.

Source study methods: Counts of TCRs in each sample centred on a median of roughly 89,000 and extended from around 25,000 to 690,000. TCRdb called the RACE reads again in MiXCR, with one record for every CDR3 protein. None of the V and J calls come from the authors' own analysis; TCRdb made them. Here the sample spans about 120,000 distinct CDR3 sequences, around 10% being singletons. This sample's time point: patch test 1, 2 weeks after DPC sensitization. Regarding treatment: therapeutic diphenylcyclopropenone sensitization with weekly scalp DPC. The donor pool consisted of alopecia patients aged 18 to 70 years, considered suitable for DPC. Germline lookup yields CDR1 ENHRY and CDR2 SYGVKD. This CDR3 spans 14 amino acids. V was shortened by 4 bases and J by 8 bases, with 17 bases between the two germline ends.

The chain links TRBV10-3 to TRBJ1-1, with D possibly being TRBD1 (5 bases). The sequence derives from a woman aged 50 to 60 with alopecia areata. Some clones in this sample may be carry-over from other donors' samples. Here the sequenced sample was whole blood, taken in connection with sensitization to the hapten diphenylcyclopropenone (DPC). The CDR3 region has the DNA TGTGCCATCAGTGCTGGGGGACTGATAGCGGAAGCTTTCTTT. It codes for CAISAGGLIAEAFF.